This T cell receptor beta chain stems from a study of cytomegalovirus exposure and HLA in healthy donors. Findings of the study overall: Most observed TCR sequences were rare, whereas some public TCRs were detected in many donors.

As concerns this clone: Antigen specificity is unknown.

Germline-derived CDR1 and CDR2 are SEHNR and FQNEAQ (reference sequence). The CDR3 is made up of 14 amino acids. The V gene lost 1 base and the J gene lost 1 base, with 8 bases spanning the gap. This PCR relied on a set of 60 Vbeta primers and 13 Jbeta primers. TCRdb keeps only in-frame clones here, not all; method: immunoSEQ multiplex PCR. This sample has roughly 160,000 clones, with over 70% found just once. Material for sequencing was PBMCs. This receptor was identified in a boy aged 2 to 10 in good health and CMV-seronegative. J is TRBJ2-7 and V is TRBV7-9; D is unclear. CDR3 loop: CASSLGGDSYEQYV. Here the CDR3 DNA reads TGTGCCAGCAGCTTAGGCGGAGATTCCTACGAGCAGTACGTC.